This T cell receptor (beta chain) is from a study of blood T cell repertoires in COVID-19. In the study overall: COVID-19 samples, acute and convalescent, were from the United States, Italy and Spain. Nucleic acid was either cDNA or gDNA, and it came from T cells, B-cell-depleted T cells, or PBMCs.

Trimming removed 4 bases from V and 1 base from J, with 11 bases in between. In germline, CDR1 is LNHDA, CDR2 SQIVND (reference sequence). The CDR3 contains 16 residues. Under the authors' procedure: Quantification of nucleated cells was approximated via reference gene primer amplification. Sequencing used immunoSEQ multiplex PCR; TCRdb keeps in-frame clones, though not all of them. Clone size and the V and J calls come from that table; the DNA yielded D and trimming. The data hold around 300,000 clones, with roughly nine tenths observed a single time. This clone was seen just once. J is TRBJ2-6 and V is TRBV19; a weak D match, TRBD1 (6 bases). This receptor was obtained from a woman in her 30s with COVID-19, enrolled during active disease. The sample comprised peripheral blood. CDR3 residues: CASSSGGSSGANVLTF. CDR3 nucleotide sequence: TGTGCCAGTAGTAGTGGGGGCTCGTCTGGGGCCAACGTCCTGACTTTC.